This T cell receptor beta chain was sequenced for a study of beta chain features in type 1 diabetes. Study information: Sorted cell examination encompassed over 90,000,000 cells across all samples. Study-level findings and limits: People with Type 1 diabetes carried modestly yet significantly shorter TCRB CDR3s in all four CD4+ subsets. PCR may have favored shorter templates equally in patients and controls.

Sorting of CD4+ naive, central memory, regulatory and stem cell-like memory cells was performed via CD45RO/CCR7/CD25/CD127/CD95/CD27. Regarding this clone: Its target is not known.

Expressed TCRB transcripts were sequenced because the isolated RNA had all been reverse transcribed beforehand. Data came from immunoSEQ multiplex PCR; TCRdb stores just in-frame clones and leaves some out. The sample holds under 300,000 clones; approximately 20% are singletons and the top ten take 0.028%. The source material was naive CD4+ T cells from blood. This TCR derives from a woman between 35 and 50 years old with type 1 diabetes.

Here the CDR3 reads CASTVPRATEAFF. The CDR3 DNA reads TGTGCCAGCACCGTTCCCAGGGCGACTGAAGCTTTCTTT. This rearrangement joins TRBV28 to TRBJ1-1; possibly TRBD1 for D (5 bases). This CDR3 spans 13 amino acids. V was cut by 7 bases and J by 5 bases, with 14 bases left in between. Looked up from germline, CDR1 is MDHEN and CDR2 is SYDVKM.